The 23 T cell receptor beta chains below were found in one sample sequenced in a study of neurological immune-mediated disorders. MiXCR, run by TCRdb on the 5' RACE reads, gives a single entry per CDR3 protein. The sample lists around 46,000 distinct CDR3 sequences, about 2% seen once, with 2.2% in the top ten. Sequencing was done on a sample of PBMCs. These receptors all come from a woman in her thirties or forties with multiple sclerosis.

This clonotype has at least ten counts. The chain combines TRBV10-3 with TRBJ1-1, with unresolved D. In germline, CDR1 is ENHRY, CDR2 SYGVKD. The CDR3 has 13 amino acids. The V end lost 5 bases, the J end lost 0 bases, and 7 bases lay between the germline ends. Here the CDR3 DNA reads TGTGCCATCAGTTCCCAATTGAACACTGAAGCTTTCTTT. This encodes CAISSQLNTEAFF.

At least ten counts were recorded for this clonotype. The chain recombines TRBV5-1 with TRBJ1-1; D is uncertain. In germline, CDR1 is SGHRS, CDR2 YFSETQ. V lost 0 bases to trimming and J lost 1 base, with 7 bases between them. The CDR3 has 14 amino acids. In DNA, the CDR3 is TGCGCCAGCAGCTTGGCCAGGTCGAACACTGAAGCTTTCTTT. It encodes CASSLARSNTEAFF.

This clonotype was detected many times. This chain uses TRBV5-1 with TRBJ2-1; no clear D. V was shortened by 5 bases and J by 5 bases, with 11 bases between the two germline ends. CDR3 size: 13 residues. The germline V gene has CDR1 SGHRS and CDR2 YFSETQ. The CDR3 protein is CASRDQINNEQFF. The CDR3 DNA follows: TGCGCCAGCAGGGACCAGATAAACAATGAGCAGTTCTTC.

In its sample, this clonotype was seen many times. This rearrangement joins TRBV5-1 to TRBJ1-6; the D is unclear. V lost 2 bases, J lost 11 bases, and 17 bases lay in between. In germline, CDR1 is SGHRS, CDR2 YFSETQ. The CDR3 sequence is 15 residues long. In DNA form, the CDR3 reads TGCGCCAGCAGCTTCGAGCCAGTGGGTGCTCCACCCCTCCACTTT. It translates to CASSFEPVGAPPLHF.

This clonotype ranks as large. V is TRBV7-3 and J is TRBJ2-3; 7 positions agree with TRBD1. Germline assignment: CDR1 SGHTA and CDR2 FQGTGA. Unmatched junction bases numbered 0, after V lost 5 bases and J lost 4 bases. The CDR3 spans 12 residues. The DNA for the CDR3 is TGTGCCAGCAGCCAGGGGGCAGATACGCAGTATTTT. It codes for CASSQGADTQYF.

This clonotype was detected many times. The CDR3 bases are TGCAGTGCACTAGGCCGGACAGACTCCTACGAGCAGTACTTC. Protein product: CSALGRTDSYEQYF. The V call is TRBV20-1, the J call TRBJ2-7; D possibly corresponds to TRBD1 (6 bases). In germline, CDR1 is DFQATT, CDR2 SNEGSKA (reference sequence). With 6 bases removed from V and 0 bases from J, the gap between germline ends came to 15 bases. This CDR3 has 14 amino acids.

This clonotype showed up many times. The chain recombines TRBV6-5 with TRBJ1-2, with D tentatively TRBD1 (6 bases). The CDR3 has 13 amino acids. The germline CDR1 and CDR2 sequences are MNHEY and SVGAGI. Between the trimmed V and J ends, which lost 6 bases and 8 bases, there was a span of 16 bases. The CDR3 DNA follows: TGTGCCAGCAGCCCGCCGGGGGGGCAAGGCTACACCTTC. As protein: CASSPPGGQGYTF.

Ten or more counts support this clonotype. CDR3 sequence: CAISESIPGTTDTQYF. In nucleotides, the CDR3 is TGTGCCATCAGTGAGTCTATTCCGGGTACGACAGATACGCAGTATTTT. The chain couples TRBV10-3 to TRBJ2-3; D is unclear. The CDR3 runs 16 residues. The germline V and J ends were trimmed by 0 bases and 3 bases, with 13 bases remaining between them. Germline values: CDR1 ENHRY, CDR2 SYGVKD.

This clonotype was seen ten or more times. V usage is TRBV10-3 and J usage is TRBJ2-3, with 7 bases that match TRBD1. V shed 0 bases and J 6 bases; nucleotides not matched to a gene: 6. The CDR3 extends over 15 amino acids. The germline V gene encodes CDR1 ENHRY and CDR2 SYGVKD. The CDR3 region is CAISESKGGEDTQYF. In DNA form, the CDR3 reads TGTGCCATCAGTGAGTCGAAAGGGGGCGAGGATACGCAGTATTTT.

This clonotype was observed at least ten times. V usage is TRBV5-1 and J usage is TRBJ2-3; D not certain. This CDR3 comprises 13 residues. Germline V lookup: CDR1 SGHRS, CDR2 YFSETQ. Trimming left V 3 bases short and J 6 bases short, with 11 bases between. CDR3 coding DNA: TGCGCCAGCAGCTACCCCCGGCCGGATACGCAGTATTTT. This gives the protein CASSYPRPDTQYF.

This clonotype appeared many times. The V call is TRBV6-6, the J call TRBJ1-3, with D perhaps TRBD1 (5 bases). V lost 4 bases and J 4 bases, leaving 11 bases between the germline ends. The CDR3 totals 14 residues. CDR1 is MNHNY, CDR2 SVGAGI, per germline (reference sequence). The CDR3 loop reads CASSLLTGGNTIYF. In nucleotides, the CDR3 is TGTGCCAGCAGTTTGTTAACAGGCGGAAACACCATATATTTT.

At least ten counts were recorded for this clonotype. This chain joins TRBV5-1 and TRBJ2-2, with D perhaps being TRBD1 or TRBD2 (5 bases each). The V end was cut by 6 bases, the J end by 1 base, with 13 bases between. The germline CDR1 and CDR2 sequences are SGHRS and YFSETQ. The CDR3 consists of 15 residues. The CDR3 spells CASKRDVENTGELFF. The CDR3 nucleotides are TGCGCCAGCAAACGGGACGTAGAGAACACCGGGGAGCTGTTTTTT. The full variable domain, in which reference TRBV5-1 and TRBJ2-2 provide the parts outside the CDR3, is KAGVTQTPRYLIKTRGQQVTLSCSPISGHRSVSWYQQTPGQGLQFLFEYFSETQRNKGNFPGRFSGRQFSNSRSEMNVSTLELGDSALYLCASKRDVENTGELFFGEGSRLTVL.

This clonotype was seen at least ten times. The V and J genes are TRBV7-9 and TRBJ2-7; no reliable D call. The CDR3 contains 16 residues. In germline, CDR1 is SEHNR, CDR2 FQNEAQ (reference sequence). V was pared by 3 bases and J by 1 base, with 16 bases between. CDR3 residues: CASSFDRPIPSYEQYF. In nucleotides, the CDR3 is TGTGCCAGCAGCTTCGATAGGCCCATTCCTTCCTACGAGCAGTACTTC.

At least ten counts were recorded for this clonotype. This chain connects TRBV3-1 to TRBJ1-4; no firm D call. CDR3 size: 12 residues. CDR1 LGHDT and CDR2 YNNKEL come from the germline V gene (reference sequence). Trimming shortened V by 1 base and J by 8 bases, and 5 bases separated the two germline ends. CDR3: CASSQGLEKLFF. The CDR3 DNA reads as TGTGCCAGCAGCCAAGGATTGGAAAAACTGTTTTTT.

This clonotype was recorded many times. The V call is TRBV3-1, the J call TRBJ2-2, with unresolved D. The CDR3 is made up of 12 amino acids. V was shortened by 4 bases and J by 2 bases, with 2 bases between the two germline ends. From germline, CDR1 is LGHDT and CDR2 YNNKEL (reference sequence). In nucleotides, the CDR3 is TGTGCCAGCAGCCGAAACACCGGGGAGCTGTTTTTT. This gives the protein CASSRNTGELFF.

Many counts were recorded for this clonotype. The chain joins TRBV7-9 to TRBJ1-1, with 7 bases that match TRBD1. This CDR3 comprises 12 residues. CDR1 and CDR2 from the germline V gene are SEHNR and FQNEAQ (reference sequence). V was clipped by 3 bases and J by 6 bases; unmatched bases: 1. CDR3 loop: CASSFGTAEAFF. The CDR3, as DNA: TGTGCCAGCAGCTTCGGGACAGCTGAAGCTTTCTTT.

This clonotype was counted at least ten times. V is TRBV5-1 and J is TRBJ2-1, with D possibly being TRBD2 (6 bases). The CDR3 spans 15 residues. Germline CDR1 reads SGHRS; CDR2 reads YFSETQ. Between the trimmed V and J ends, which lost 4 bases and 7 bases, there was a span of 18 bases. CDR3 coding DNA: TGCGCCAGCAGCCCCCAGGCGGGGAGCCTTAATGAGCAGTTCTTC. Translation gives CASSPQAGSLNEQFF.

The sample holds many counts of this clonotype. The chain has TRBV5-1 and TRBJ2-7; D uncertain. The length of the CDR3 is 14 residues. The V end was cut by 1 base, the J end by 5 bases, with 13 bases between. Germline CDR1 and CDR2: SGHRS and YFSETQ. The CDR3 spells CASSLSYSLNEQYF. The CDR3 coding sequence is TGCGCCAGCAGCTTGTCATATTCCCTCAACGAGCAGTACTTC.

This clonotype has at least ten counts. The CDR3 nucleotides read TGTGCCAGCAGCCACGGGACGGTCTCCTACGAGCAGTACTTC. As protein: CASSHGTVSYEQYF. The chain joins TRBV3-1 to TRBJ2-7, with D perhaps given as TRBD1 or TRBD2 (5 bases each). Germline V CDR1 and CDR2: LGHDT, YNNKEL (reference sequence). The CDR3 covers 14 residues. Trimming took 3 bases from V and 0 from J, leaving 9 bases between them.

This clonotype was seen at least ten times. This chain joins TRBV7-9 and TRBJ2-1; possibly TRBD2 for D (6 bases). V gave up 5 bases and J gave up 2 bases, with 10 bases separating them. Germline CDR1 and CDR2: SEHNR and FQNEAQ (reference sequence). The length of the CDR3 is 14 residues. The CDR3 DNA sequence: TGTGCCAGCAGCCCCCTAGCGACCTACAATGAGCAGTTCTTC. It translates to CASSPLATYNEQFF.

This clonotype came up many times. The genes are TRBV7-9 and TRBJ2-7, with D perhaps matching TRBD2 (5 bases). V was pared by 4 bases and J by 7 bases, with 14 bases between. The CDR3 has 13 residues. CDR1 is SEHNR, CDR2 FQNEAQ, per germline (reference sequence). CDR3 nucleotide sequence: TGTGCCAGCAGCTCCCTCGGACTCGGGGAGCAGTACTTC. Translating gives CASSSLGLGEQYF.

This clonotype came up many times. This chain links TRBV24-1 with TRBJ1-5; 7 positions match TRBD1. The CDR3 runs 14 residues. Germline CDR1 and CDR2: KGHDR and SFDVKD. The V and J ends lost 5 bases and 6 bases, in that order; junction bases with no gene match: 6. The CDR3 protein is CATSGRGVGQPQHF. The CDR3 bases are TGTGCCACCAGTGGCAGGGGGGTAGGTCAGCCCCAGCATTTT.

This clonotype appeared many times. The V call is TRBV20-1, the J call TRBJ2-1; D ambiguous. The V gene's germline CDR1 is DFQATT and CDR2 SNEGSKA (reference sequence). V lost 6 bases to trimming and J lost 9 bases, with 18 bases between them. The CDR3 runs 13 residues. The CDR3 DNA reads TGCAGTGCCAGCCCCCCCCGTTTTGGTGAGCAGTTCTTC. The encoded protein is CSASPPRFGEQFF.